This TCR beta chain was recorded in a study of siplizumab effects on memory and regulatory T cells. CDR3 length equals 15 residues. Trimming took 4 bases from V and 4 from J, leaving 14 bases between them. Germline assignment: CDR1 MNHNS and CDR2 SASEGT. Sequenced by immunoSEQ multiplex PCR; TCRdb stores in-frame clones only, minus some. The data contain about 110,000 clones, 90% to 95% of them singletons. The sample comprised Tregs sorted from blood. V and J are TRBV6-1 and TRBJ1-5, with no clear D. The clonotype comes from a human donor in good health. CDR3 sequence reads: CASSVQQPANQPQHF. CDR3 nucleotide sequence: TGTGCCAGCAGTGTACAGCAGCCTGCTAATCAGCCCCAGCATTTT.